These T cell receptor beta chains were read from a single sample in a study of multiple sclerosis patients with progressive multifocal leukoencephalopathy. The assay was immunoSEQ multiplex PCR, and TCRdb's table has in-frame clones only and misses some. Among 25,000 to 30,000 clones listed, 88% were seen once. Sequenced input: PBMCs. These receptor sequences come from a human donor with multiple sclerosis. The CDR3 runs from the conserved cysteine through the conserved F or W. The D gene is left open where the match is weak. Only part of the rows carry a size: once, few, many, or a class if the clone is expanded.

CDR3nt: TGTGCCAGCACCGATGCGGGGGCCCAAGAGACCCAGTACTTC
CDR3aa: CASTDAGAQETQYF
abundance: NA
d_gene: NA
j_gene: TRBJ2-5
v_gene: TRBV6-5

CDR3nt: TGTGCCAGCTCACTCCTTCTACCGGGCCATAGGGATGAAAAACTGTTTTTT
CDR3aa: CASSLLLPGHRDEKLFF
abundance: once
d_gene: NA
j_gene: TRBJ1-4
v_gene: TRBV18

CDR3nt: TGCGCCAGCAGTTCTGGGTGGGAGTTGGCTGAAGCTTTCTTT
CDR3aa: CASSSGWELAEAFF
abundance: NA
d_gene: NA
j_gene: TRBJ1-1
v_gene: TRBV5-1

CDR3nt: TGTGCCAGCAACCGGGGGGGCCAAGAGACCCAGTACTTC
CDR3aa: CASNRGGQETQYF
abundance: once
d_gene: TRBD2
j_gene: TRBJ2-5
v_gene: TRBV7-6

CDR3nt: TGTGCCAGCAGAGGACAGGGGAAAACTGAAGCTTTCTTT
CDR3aa: CASRGQGKTEAFF
abundance: NA
d_gene: TRBD1
j_gene: TRBJ1-1
v_gene: TRBV27

CDR3nt: TGTGCCAGCAGCCTCAGGCAAGAGACCCAGTACTTC
CDR3aa: CASSLRQETQYF
abundance: NA
d_gene: NA
j_gene: TRBJ2-5
v_gene: TRBV28

CDR3nt: TGCAGTAGAGGGGATGCCACTGAAGCTTTCTTT
CDR3aa: CSRGDATEAFF
abundance: once
d_gene: NA
j_gene: TRBJ1-1
v_gene: TRBV20-1

CDR3nt: TGTGCCAGCAGCCAAGATCCGGGACAGGGGGCAGAGACCCAGTACTTC
CDR3aa: CASSQDPGQGAETQYF
abundance: NA
d_gene: TRBD1
j_gene: TRBJ2-5
v_gene: TRBV4-2

CDR3nt: TGCGCCAGCAGCCCGCGGGACAGTCTTTACACTGAAGCTTTCTTT
CDR3aa: CASSPRDSLYTEAFF
abundance: NA
d_gene: TRBD1
j_gene: TRBJ1-1
v_gene: TRBV5-1

CDR3nt: TGTGCCAGCGGGGCAGGGTTCTACAATGAGCAGTTCTTC
CDR3aa: CASGAGFYNEQFF
abundance: NA
d_gene: NA
j_gene: TRBJ2-1
v_gene: TRBV2

CDR3nt: TGTGCCAGCAGCAAAAATGGGGCCAACGTCCTGACTTTC
CDR3aa: CASSKNGANVLTF
abundance: NA
d_gene: NA
j_gene: TRBJ2-6
v_gene: TRBV21-1

CDR3nt: TGCGCCAGCAGCTTGGACAGCCTCTCGGCGGAGACCCAGTACTTC
CDR3aa: CASSLDSLSAETQYF
abundance: few
d_gene: NA
j_gene: TRBJ2-5
v_gene: TRBV5-1

CDR3nt: TGTGCCAGCAGCGTAGGGGACGGGAGACAGCAGTACTTC
CDR3aa: CASSVGDGRQQYF
abundance: NA
d_gene: NA
j_gene: TRBJ2-7
v_gene: TRBV9

CDR3nt: TGTGCCAGCGGGGGACAGGCCTCAAGTGAGCAGTACTTC
CDR3aa: CASGGQASSEQYF
abundance: NA
d_gene: TRBD1
j_gene: TRBJ2-7
v_gene: TRBV6-1

CDR3nt: TGTGCCAGCAGCTTAGCGGGGGCAGGGGTTTTCACTGAAGCTTTCTTC
CDR3aa: CASSLAGAGVFTEAFF
abundance: NA
d_gene: NA
j_gene: TRBJ1-1
v_gene: TRBV7-2

CDR3nt: TGTGCCAGCAGTCCGGACAGGGAAAAACTGTTTTTT
CDR3aa: CASSPDREKLFF
abundance: NA
d_gene: TRBD1
j_gene: TRBJ1-4
v_gene: TRBV7-2

CDR3nt: TGTGCCAGTAGTAAGCTCAACTATGGCTACACCTTC
CDR3aa: CASSKLNYGYTF
abundance: NA
d_gene: NA
j_gene: TRBJ1-2
v_gene: TRBV19

CDR3nt: TGCGCCAGCAGCCAAGCGACAGCCTCCACCTACGAGCAGTACTTC
CDR3aa: CASSQATASTYEQYF
abundance: NA
d_gene: NA
j_gene: TRBJ2-7
v_gene: TRBV4-1

CDR3nt: TGCGCCAGCAGCTTGTCTGGGTCTAACACTGAAGCTTTCTTT
CDR3aa: CASSLSGSNTEAFF
abundance: NA
d_gene: NA
j_gene: TRBJ1-1
v_gene: TRBV5-1

CDR3nt: TGTGCCACCAGCAGTAGCAGGGAGTCCTCGGAGCTGTTTTTT
CDR3aa: CATSSSRESSELFF
abundance: NA
d_gene: NA
j_gene: TRBJ2-2
v_gene: TRBV15

CDR3nt: TGCGCCAGCAGCCCAGGACAGCCCTATGGCTACACCTTC
CDR3aa: CASSPGQPYGYTF
abundance: NA
d_gene: NA
j_gene: TRBJ1-2
v_gene: TRBV5-1

CDR3nt: TGTGCCAGCAGCGTAGGTAGGGGGGGCGCCTCTGGAAACACCATATATTTT
CDR3aa: CASSVGRGGASGNTIYF
abundance: NA
d_gene: NA
j_gene: TRBJ1-3
v_gene: TRBV9

CDR3nt: TGTGCCAGCAGCTTGCCGACAAATGAAAAACTGTTTTTT
CDR3aa: CASSLPTNEKLFF
abundance: NA
d_gene: NA
j_gene: TRBJ1-4
v_gene: TRBV5-6

CDR3nt: TGTGCCAGCAGTGCCGACGAGGGCGGCACAGATACGCAGTATTTT
CDR3aa: CASSADEGGTDTQYF
abundance: NA
d_gene: NA
j_gene: TRBJ2-3
v_gene: TRBV2

CDR3nt: TGTGCCAGCATCGCAGTAGACCCCGAGGGGGAGTTTAAGGCTGAAAAACTGTTTTTT
CDR3aa: CASIAVDPEGEFKAEKLFF
abundance: NA
d_gene: NA
j_gene: TRBJ1-4
v_gene: TRBV9

CDR3nt: TGTGCCAGCAGTTACCAGGGACAGCCTAATGAAAAACTGTTTTTT
CDR3aa: CASSYQGQPNEKLFF
abundance: NA
d_gene: TRBD1
j_gene: TRBJ1-4
v_gene: TRBV6-5

CDR3nt: TGTGCCAGCAGGCTATTCCCTATGAACACTGAAGCTTTCTTT
CDR3aa: CASRLFPMNTEAFF
abundance: NA
d_gene: NA
j_gene: TRBJ1-1
v_gene: TRBV27